These 21 T cell receptor beta chains originate from one sample sequenced in a study of T cell changes during pregnancy in multiple sclerosis. The protocol was immunoSEQ multiplex PCR, while the TCRdb copy is restricted to in-frame clones and leaves out a portion. The repertoire holds 35,000 to 45,000 clones, with 89% as singletons. Sequenced material: CD4+ T cells from peripheral blood mononuclear cells, taken after pregnancy. The source of these receptors is a female donor in good health, enrolled as a control in a pregnancy study.

The chain carries TRBV2 and TRBJ1-1, with 11 bases lining up with TRBD1. CDR1 and CDR2 (germline): SNHLY, FYNNEI. V shed 7 bases and J 3 bases; nucleotides not matched to a gene: 7. CDR3 length: 15 residues. This CDR3 is CASNGQGAQDTEAFF. In DNA, the CDR3 is TGTGCCAGCAACGGACAGGGGGCGCAGGACACTGAAGCTTTCTTT.

The chain links TRBV6-5 to TRBJ1-4; D may be TRBD1 (6 bases). The CDR3 spans 15 residues. Looked up from germline, CDR1 is MNHEY and CDR2 is SVGAGI. Deletions cut 4 bases from V and 3 bases from J, with 12 bases between. CDR3 DNA: TGTGCCAGCAGTTCAGACAGGACCCCTAATGAAAAACTGTTTTTT. Translation gives CASSSDRTPNEKLFF.

The rearrangement links TRBV18 to TRBJ1-5; 7 bases map to TRBD1. Germline CDR1 KGHSH, CDR2 LQKENI. The V segment lost 3 bases and the J segment 3 bases; nucleotides outside the gene matches: 11. The CDR3 extends over 17 amino acids. The CDR3 loop is CASSPGQFWASNQPQHF. The DNA for the CDR3 is TGTGCCAGCTCACCGGGACAGTTCTGGGCCTCCAATCAGCCCCAGCATTTT.

The rearrangement uses TRBV10-2 and TRBJ2-3, with 10 bases identical to TRBD2. In germline, CDR1 is WSHSY, CDR2 SAAADI. V dropped 4 bases and J dropped 1; count of bases not matched to a gene: 2. This CDR3 contains 15 residues. The CDR3 DNA sequence: TGCGCCAGCAGTGCGCTAGCGGGGGGCACAGATACGCAGTATTTT. It is translated as CASSALAGGTDTQYF.

The chain links TRBV5-1 to TRBJ1-4, with D possibly being TRBD1 (5 bases). Germline V gives CDR1 SGHRS, CDR2 YFSETQ. Trimming shortened V by 2 bases and J by 0 bases, and 11 bases separated the two germline ends. This CDR3 has 16 amino acids. CDR3 sequence (DNA): TGCGCCAGCAGCTTCGACAGCACACCAACTAATGAAAAACTGTTTTTT. Translation gives CASSFDSTPTNEKLFF.

This clone came up a few times. V and J are TRBV5-4 and TRBJ1-1; D is uncertain. Germline CDR1 SGHNT, CDR2 YYREEE (reference sequence). V dropped 6 bases and J dropped 1 base, with 10 bases sitting between them. This CDR3 contains 13 residues. Here the CDR3 reads CASTFWQNTEAFF. As DNA, the CDR3 is TGTGCCAGCACCTTCTGGCAGAACACTGAAGCTTTCTTT.

V usage is TRBV11-2 and J usage is TRBJ2-7, with a tentative D call TRBD1 (6 bases). The CDR3 totals 14 residues. Germline assignment: CDR1 SGHAT and CDR2 FQNNGV. The ends were cut back, 6 bases at V and 4 bases at J, with 16 bases in the middle. CDR3 loop: CASSLTGISYEQYF. CDR3 nucleotides: TGTGCCAGCAGTTTAACAGGGATATCTTACGAGCAGTACTTC.

V usage is TRBV13 and J usage is TRBJ2-3, with D possibly being TRBD2 (6 bases). The CDR3 covers 13 residues. Germline V CDR1 and CDR2: PRHDT, FYEKMQ (reference sequence). V was clipped by 6 bases and J by 2 bases, with 9 bases between them. The CDR3 loop reads CASRRRDTDTQYF. The CDR3 nucleotides read TGTGCCAGCAGAAGGCGGGACACAGATACGCAGTATTTT.

This CDR3 is CASSIASSGANVLTF. The DNA of the CDR3 is TGTGCCAGTAGTATCGCCAGCTCTGGGGCCAACGTCCTGACTTTC. The V call is TRBV19, the J call TRBJ2-6; the D is unclear. Germline assignment: CDR1 LNHDA and CDR2 SQIVND (reference sequence). V lost 3 bases to trimming and J lost 0 bases, with 6 bases between them. The CDR3 sequence is 15 residues long.

The chain recombines TRBV16 with TRBJ2-1; D perhaps matches TRBD1 (6 bases). The ends were cut back, 5 bases at V and 8 bases at J, with 10 bases in the middle. The CDR3 runs 12 residues. Looked up from germline, CDR1 is KGHSY and CDR2 is FQNENV. DNA for the CDR3: TGTGCCAGCAGCTTCGCAGGGGATGAGCAGTTCTTC. Protein product: CASSFAGDEQFF.

This clone was recorded only once. The chain uses TRBV28 and TRBJ2-5; tentative D call: TRBD1 (5 bases). The CDR3 is 14 residues long. Germline-derived CDR1 and CDR2 are MDHEN and SYDVKM. V dropped 5 bases and J dropped 5 bases, with 15 bases sitting between them. CDR3 coding DNA: TGTGCCAGCAGTGACAGATGGGCCCGGGAGACCCAGTACTTC. Translating gives CASSDRWARETQYF.

The rearrangement joins TRBV6-5 to TRBJ1-1; 11 nucleotides align to TRBD1. Germline loops: CDR1 MNHEY, CDR2 SVGAGI. Trimming took 5 bases from V and 7 from J; bases not matched to a gene: 9. The CDR3 loop spans 15 amino acids. The CDR3 DNA is TGTGCCAGCAGTGGGACAGGGGGTCCTAAGGGTGAAGCTTTCTTT. The encoded protein is CASSGTGGPKGEAFF.

This chain uses TRBV21-1 with TRBJ2-6; TRBD1, as called in the table, went unchecked against the DNA. TRBV21-1 is given as a pseudogene. The CDR3 consists of 17 residues. CDR3: CASSKVGARSGANVLTF. DNA for the CDR3: TGTGCCAGCAGCAAGGTAGGGGCAAGAAGTGGGGCCAACGTCCTGACTTTC.

The V gene is TRBV2, the J gene TRBJ2-5; D is unresolved. V gave up 1 base and J gave up 3 bases, with 12 bases separating them. The CDR3 is 15 amino acids. Germline V gene data show CDR1 as SNHLY and CDR2 as FYNNEI. CDR3 sequence: CASSEGVSTKETQYF. DNA of the CDR3: TGTGCCAGCAGTGAAGGGGTCTCCACTAAAGAGACCCAGTACTTC.

V gene TRBV6-1 combines with J gene TRBJ1-1; 10 positions match TRBD1. The V and J ends lost 3 bases and 5 bases, in that order; junction bases with no gene match: 6. The CDR3 is made up of 15 amino acids. Germline-derived CDR1 and CDR2 are MNHNS and SASEGT. For the CDR3, the DNA is TGTGCCAGCAGTGACCCTGGACAGGGGGTAACTGAAGCTTTCTTT. Residues: CASSDPGQGVTEAFF.

The genes are TRBV4-3 and TRBJ1-2; D possibly corresponds to TRBD1 (5 bases). This CDR3 spans 16 amino acids. Deletions cut 0 bases from V and 2 bases from J, with 13 bases between. Germline V gene sequence: CDR1 LGHNA, CDR2 YSLEER. The CDR3 bases are TGCGCCAGCAGCCAAGAGCCCAGGGTGGTCAACTATGGCTACACCTTC. This gives the protein CASSQEPRVVNYGYTF.

This clone was seen once. The chain joins TRBV6-1 to TRBJ2-2, with D unresolved. V was shortened by 3 bases and J by 0 bases, with 5 bases between the two germline ends. This CDR3 region has 14 residues. Germline V gene data show CDR1 as MNHNS and CDR2 as SASEGT. CDR3 in amino acids: CASSDQSNTGELFF. The DNA for the CDR3 is TGTGCCAGCAGTGATCAGTCGAACACCGGGGAGCTGTTTTTT.

The chain couples TRBV10-3 to TRBJ1-4; tentative D call: TRBD1 (5 bases). The germline gives CDR1 ENHRY, CDR2 SYGVKD. The CDR3 spans 13 residues. Trimming left V 11 bases short and J 1 base short, with 11 bases between. In DNA, the CDR3 is TGTGCCTCCGGGCAGGGAACTAATGAAAAACTGTTTTTT. It codes for CASGQGTNEKLFF.

The V call is TRBV29-1, the J call TRBJ2-1; 10 bases map to TRBD2. Germline trimming cut 5 bases from V and 10 bases from J; bases unmatched to any gene: 8. The CDR3 loop spans 13 amino acids. Germline CDR1 is SQVTM and CDR2 is ANQGSEA. DNA of the CDR3: TGCAGCGTTCGGCAGCGGGAGGGAGGAGAGCAGTTCTTC. Amino acids: CSVRQREGGEQFF.

Only one count was recorded for this clone. Compared with germline, one end of the junction differs, possibly owing to a read error. The chain has TRBV11-1 and TRBJ2-3; no definite D call. The CDR3 length is 13 residues. In germline, CDR1 is SGHAT, CDR2 FQDESV (reference sequence). CDR3 coding DNA: TGTGCCAGCAGAGAAACCAGCACAGATACGCAATATTTT. This gives the protein CASRETSTDTQYF.

This clone was counted a single time. The rearrangement links TRBV7-2 to TRBJ2-6; TRBD2 is a possible D gene (5 bases). The CDR3 extends over 19 amino acids. V dropped 5 bases and J dropped 0 bases, with 20 bases sitting between them. CDR1 SGHTA and CDR2 FQGNSA come from the germline V gene. The CDR3 DNA is TGTGCCAGCAGCCTCCTCTCGGGGTATGAAAGCTCTGGGGCCAACGTCCTGACTTTC. Translated: CASSLLSGYESSGANVLTF.